A selection of T cell receptor beta chains follows, all from one sample in a study of T cell changes during pregnancy in multiple sclerosis. Using immunoSEQ multiplex PCR, the repertoire was profiled, and TCRdb retains in-frame clones only, with some absent. The data show just over 90,000 clones, roughly 91% seen once. The starting material was peripheral blood, obtained after pregnancy. The receptors derive from a female donor in good health, enrolled as a control in a pregnancy study. Both conserved end residues are part of each CDR3. The D gene is left open where the match is weak.

V | D | CDR3
TRBV18 | NA | CASSPAAYNEQFF
TRBV9 | NA | CASSVRADTGELFF
TRBV28 | NA | CASSRLSSGNTIYF
TRBV5-6 | TRBD2 | CASSTTSGVTQYF
TRBV6-1 | TRBD1 | CASSDPGQGVTEAFF
TRBV7-2 | NA | CASSFYGLLGTQYF
TRBV27 | NA | CASSEGRTQYF
TRBV6-5 | NA | CASSPRGTQETQYF
TRBV28 | NA | CASSFRGFGGYTF
TRBV7-2 | NA | CASSESSGYGQETQYF
TRBV7-2 | TRBD1 | CASTTRGSDTQYF
TRBV2 | NA | CASRLGGTNSPLHF
TRBV6-6 | NA | CASSYLGGGAGEQFF
TRBV19 | TRBD2 | CASSHGVPGTSPYNEQFF
TRBV18 | NA | CASGDGQLSGNTIYF
TRBV7-9 | NA | CASRDRHNEQFF
TRBV6-1 | NA | CASRSSGASEAFF
TRBV11-2 | NA | CASSLAGVPTDTQYF
TRBV5-1 | TRBD1 | CASSWGTANTEAFF
TRBV2 | NA | CASSDNSGTQYF
TRBV4-3 | NA | CASSQDRQAEAFF
TRBV7-9 | NA | CASGDIGSGYQETQYF
TRBV28 | NA | CASSFRDRYGYTF
TRBV4-3 | TRBD1 | CASSRNPGQVDGYTF
TRBV5-4 | TRBD2 | CASSPRTSGQETQYF
TRBV9 | NA | CASSSQQGTNSPLHF
TRBV30 | NA | CAWRIIRTSRGGYTF
TRBV11-3 | TRBD1 | CASSPGTGEVGEQFF
TRBV7-3 | TRBD2 | CASSPASGGRKTQYF
TRBV7-2 | TRBD1 | CASSFQTGEQNYEQYF
TRBV5-4 | TRBD2 | CASSPPGGVFGEQFF
TRBV4-3 | NA | CASSQAQTNQPQHF
TRBV6-1 | NA | CASTLGQIEQFF
TRBV30 | TRBD1 | CAGGQGPNEKLFF
TRBV7-2 | TRBD1 | CASSSTGFGYEQYF
TRBV10-3 | NA | CAISRSYEQYF
TRBV7-2 | NA | CASSLATNYEQYF
TRBV5-6 | TRBD1 | CASSLDEGTGQEDEQYF
TRBV27 | NA | CASSYQGSNQPQHF
TRBV30 | TRBD2 | CAWSSGGANLEYF
TRBV7-2 | TRBD1 | CASSRPRTGRNTEAFF
TRBV25-1 | NA | CASRRGSQETQYF
TRBV11-3 | NA | CASSPGDLPNLRYTEAFF
TRBV18 | TRBD1 | CASSPTGGEQYF
TRBV2 | TRBD2 | CASAGTSSYEQYF
TRBV7-2 | NA | CASREGRGLYQETQYF
TRBV19 | NA | CASSKEILAFF
TRBV18 | NA | CASSPRRQGASGVDEQFF
TRBV7-9 | NA | CASSYPEQSTDTQYF
TRBV5-1 | NA | CASSLDSSRGRGEDTQYF
TRBV27 | NA | CASSAGGTDTQYF
TRBV27 | NA | CASSLSPRTRVQYF
TRBV7-8 | NA | CASSPPGALSGANVLTF
TRBV4-2 | NA | CASSLVIGETQYF
TRBV7-8 | TRBD1 | CASSFTGVNQPQHF
TRBV19 | TRBD1 | CASTGTAYTGELFF
TRBV6-5 | NA | CASRGSVEYGYTF
TRBV4-3 | NA | CASSQQENTEAFF
TRBV2 | TRBD1 | CASSDLGTEQGTEAFF